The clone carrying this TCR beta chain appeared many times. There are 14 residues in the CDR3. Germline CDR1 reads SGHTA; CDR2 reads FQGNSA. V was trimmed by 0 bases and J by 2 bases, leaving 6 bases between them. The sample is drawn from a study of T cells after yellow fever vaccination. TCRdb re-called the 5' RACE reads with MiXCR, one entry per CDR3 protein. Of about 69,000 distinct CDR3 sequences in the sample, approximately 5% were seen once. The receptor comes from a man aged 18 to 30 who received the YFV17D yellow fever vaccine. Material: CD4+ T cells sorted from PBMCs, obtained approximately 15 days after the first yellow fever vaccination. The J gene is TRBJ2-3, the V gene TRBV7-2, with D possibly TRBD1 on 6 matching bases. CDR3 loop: CASSLAGATDTQYF. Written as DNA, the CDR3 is TGTGCCAGCAGCTTAGCGGGGGCCACAGATACGCAGTATTTT.